The source of this TCR beta chain is a study of molecular identifiers for immune sequencing clone quantification. About the research overall: Naive CD8 cell RNA, from 20,000 or 100,000 cells, was split five ways in replicates, with four sequenced.

TCRdb re-called the PCR reads through MiXCR, storing one row per CDR3 protein. The sample holds hundreds of thousands of distinct CDR3 sequences; over 25% are singletons and the top ten take 0.78%. Germline V gene lookup returns CDR1 SGHTS and CDR2 YDEGEE. This CDR3 is built from 13 residues. Trimming cost V 10 bases and J 8 bases, with 19 bases left between them. As concerns this clonotype: Its antigen is unidentified.

The study's findings and limits: Clones of above 20 RNA copies carried over 99% of effector molecules; in naive cells they carried under 1%. Detectable among 800,000 to 1,000,000 naive cells, according to reports, was Jurkat TCR RNA spiked in from one cell.

The specimen was naive CD8+ T cells from blood, with Jurkat cell RNA spiked in. Regarding subset: FACS-sorted CD8+CD4-CCR7+CD45RA+ naive T cells. The clonotype originates from a human donor in good health. Some libraries in this study had Jurkat cell RNA spiked in. The chain joins TRBV5-8 to TRBJ2-1, with D tentatively TRBD2 (5 bases). In DNA form, the CDR3 reads TGTGCCGTTCCACCGGGTCGGGGAGATGAGCAGTTCTTC. This gives the protein CAVPPGRGDEQFF. The whole variable domain, remainder taken from reference TRBV5-8 and TRBJ2-1, is EAGVTQSPTHLIKTRGQQATLRCSPISGHTSVYWYQQALGLGLQFLLWYDEGEERNRGNFPPRFSGRQFPNYSSELNVNALELEDSALYLCAVPPGRGDEQFFGPGTRLTVL.